This entry features one T cell receptor beta chain sequence. Antigen unknown. V shed 0 bases and J 2 bases; nucleotides not matched to a gene: 4. CDR3 size: 16 residues. From germline, CDR1 is SGHRS and CDR2 YFSETQ. This sample was included in a study of T cells in Graves' hyperthyroidism and ophthalmopathy. TCR beta CDR3 region amplification was performed from RNA transcripts. First-round RT-PCR targeting the TCR CDR3 was performed with the HTBI primer set. TCRdb re-derived calls from the multiplex PCR reads in MiXCR, one entry per CDR3 protein. The data contain about 640,000 distinct CDR3 sequences, about 15% of them singletons. General study results and limits: Blood held most thyroid clonotypes expanded above 0.001 frequency.

Specimen: blood. The V gene is TRBV5-1, the J gene TRBJ2-2, with TRBD2 matching over 7 bases. This clonotype was sampled from a woman between 50 and 59 years old with Graves' ophthalmopathy. CDR3 protein: CASSLDLAENTGELFF. The CDR3 DNA is TGCGCCAGCAGCTTGGACCTAGCGGAAAACACCGGGGAGCTGTTTTTT.